This TCR beta chain was identified in a study of neurological immune-mediated disorders (dated by TCRdb to the late 2010s). General notes on the study: Peripheral blood TCR-beta repertoires from HTLV-I-associated myelopathy (HAM/TSP) patients, multiple sclerosis patients and healthy controls were compared by UMI-based sequencing. Longitudinal samples, technical triplicates and paired sorted CD4+ and CD8+ T-cell subsets, alongside PBMC samples, were included among the approximately 99 TCR-beta libraries. The cohort comprised about 71 subjects: roughly 15 HAM/TSP patients, 35 or so multiple sclerosis patients and approximately 20 healthy controls. Longitudinal HAM/TSP and healthy donors had 3 time-points each (roughly 3-40 month intervals). Summary of the overall study and its limitations: TCR clonal expansion was highest in HAM/TSP patients and lowest in MS patients, with MS patients falling below even healthy controls. No identical CDR3 amino acid sequences were shared among expanded clones across subjects, suggesting private TCR-beta repertoires in all groups.

This clonotype was observed many times. Its antigen is unknown. No clone much larger than this one lies a single base away; base qualities are absent. The time point label of this sample denotes: longitudinal time-point 3. For the unsorted PBMC libraries, 2 million PBMCs were stored in RNAlater at -80 degrees C until RNA extraction and were used to generate the libraries. Peripheral blood underwent Ficoll-Hypaque density gradient centrifugation to isolate PBMCs, which were then cryopreserved in liquid nitrogen. cDNA synthesis used template-switch 5'RACE with a primer carrying a 10-nucleotide random unique molecular identifier tagging each TCR transcript. Every sequencing run yielded over 170 million TCR-beta sequences covering 15-18 subjects. Total RNA was extracted with the RNeasy kit. The KAPA Real-time Library Amplification kit was used to amplify TCR-beta VDJ regions with primers for the TCR constant region and the 5'RACE anchor. A first PCR added sample indexes and Illumina adaptors, and a second PCR then raised library yield. After purification with Ampure beads, the TCR product of roughly 650 bp was size-selected on a 2% E-gel SizeSelection system. Before pooling, library quality was assessed on a Bioanalyzer, concentration was determined with Qubit, and library quantification was performed with the Kapa Library Quantification kit. Paired-end 2 x 150 bp sequencing of the libraries was performed on an Illumina HiSeq 2500. To increase sequence diversity, roughly 24-32% phiX was spiked into each library pool. Processing in the source paper ran as follows. The UMI-based MiGEC pipeline processed quality-filtered reads and removed over 80% of raw TCR sequences during error correction. IMGT germline references were used for alignment of VDJ genes, and clonotypes were defined by a unique CDR3 amino acid sequence together with V-J genes. Clonal expansion, Shannon diversity, and CDR3 relatedness (CalcPairwiseDistances, ClusterSamples) were evaluated with VDJtools, and phylogenetic trees were built with CLCbio workbench. Expanded clones were defined as having at least 8 unique UMIs, based on coefficient-of-variation modelling across technical triplicates. TCRdb took the public reads, trimmed them with fastp at Q25, ran MiXCR for clone calling and kept in-frame beta chains. One record per CDR3 amino acid sequence lists the most common genes and DNA. The V and J calls shown here were made by TCRdb, not taken from the authors' results. The sample records around 97,000 distinct CDR3 sequences, 10% to 14% of which are singletons. The top ten clones comprise 2.5% to 4% of the sample.

The CDR3 starts with the cysteine, ends with the phenylalanine, and has 12 residues. Only the CDR3 DNA stays, 36 bases, in frame from base 1. The germline V gene (reference sequence) yields DFQATT for CDR1 and SNEGSKA for CDR2. The junction carries 7 bases between V and J, which are trimmed by 1 base and 6 bases respectively. The rearrangement combines TRBV20-1 with TRBJ2-1, with no confident D gene call. The sequenced sample consisted of PBMCs. The TCR originated in a female donor with HTLV-1-associated myelopathy (HAM/TSP). The sequence in DNA is TGCAGTGCTAGAGGGGGTGCCAATGAGCAGTTCTTC. Its protein reads: CSARGGANEQFF.